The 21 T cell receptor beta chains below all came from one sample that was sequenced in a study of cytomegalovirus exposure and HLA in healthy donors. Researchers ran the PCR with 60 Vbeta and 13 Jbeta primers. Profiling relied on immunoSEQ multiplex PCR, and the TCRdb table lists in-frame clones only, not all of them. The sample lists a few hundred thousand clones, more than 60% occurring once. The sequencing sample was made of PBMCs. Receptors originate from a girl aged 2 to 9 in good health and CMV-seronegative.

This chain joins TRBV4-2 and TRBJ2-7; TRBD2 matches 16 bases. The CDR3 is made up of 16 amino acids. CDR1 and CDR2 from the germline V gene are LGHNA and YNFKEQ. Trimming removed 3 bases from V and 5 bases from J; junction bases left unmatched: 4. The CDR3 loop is CASSHGTSGRDDEQYF. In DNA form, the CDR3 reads TGTGCCAGCAGCCACGGGACTAGCGGGAGGGACGACGAGCAGTACTTC.

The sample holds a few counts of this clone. The CDR3 is CASRRQGYTEAFF. The DNA for the CDR3 is TGTGCCAGCAGGAGACAAGGTTACACTGAAGCTTTCTTT. The chain joins TRBV2 to TRBJ1-1, with no clear D. The CDR3 totals 13 residues. Germline CDR1 SNHLY, CDR2 FYNNEI. Trimming left V 6 bases short and J 3 bases short, with 11 bases between.

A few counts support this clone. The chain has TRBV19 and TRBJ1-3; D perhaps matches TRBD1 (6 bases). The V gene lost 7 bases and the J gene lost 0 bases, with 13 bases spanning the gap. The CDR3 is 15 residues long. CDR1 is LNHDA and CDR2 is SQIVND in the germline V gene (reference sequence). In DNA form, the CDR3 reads TGTGCCAGTATCGCGACAGGCCACTCTGGAAACACCATATATTTT. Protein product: CASIATGHSGNTIYF. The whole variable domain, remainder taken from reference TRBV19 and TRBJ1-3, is DGGITQSPKYLFRKEGQNVTLSCEQNLNHDAMYWYRQDPGQGLRLIYYSQIVNDFQKGDIAEGYSVSREKKESFPLTVTSAQKNPTAFYLCASIATGHSGNTIYFGEGSWLTVV.

The CDR3 sequence is CASNSGGGMGNEQFF. CDR3 bases: TGTGCCAGCAACTCTGGTGGAGGGATGGGCAATGAGCAGTTCTTC. The chain combines TRBV6-5 with TRBJ2-1, with a weak D call TRBD2 (6 bases). Trimming took off 7 bases at V and 6 bases at J, with 19 bases between the two ends. This CDR3 has 15 residues. Germline CDR1 and CDR2: MNHEY and SVGAGI.

CDR3 amino acids: CASSPGTGTYNEQFF. Here the CDR3 DNA reads TGTGCCAGCTCACCGGGGACAGGGACCTACAATGAGCAGTTCTTC. The chain joins TRBV18 to TRBJ2-1; 9 bases align to TRBD1. The CDR3 has 15 amino acids. Trimming took 3 bases from V and 2 from J; bases not matched to a gene: 2. CDR1 KGHSH and CDR2 LQKENI come from the germline V gene.

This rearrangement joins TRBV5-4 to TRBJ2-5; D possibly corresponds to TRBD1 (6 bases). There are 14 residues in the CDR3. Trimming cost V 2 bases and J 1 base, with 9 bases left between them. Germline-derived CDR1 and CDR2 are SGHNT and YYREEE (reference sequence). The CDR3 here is CASSLGRGQETQYF. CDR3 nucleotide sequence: TGTGCCAGCAGCTTAGGCAGGGGCCAAGAGACCCAGTACTTC. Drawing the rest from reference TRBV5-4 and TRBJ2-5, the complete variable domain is ETGVTQSPTHLIKTRGQQVTLRCSSQSGHNTVSWYQQALGQGPQFIFQYYREEENGRGNFPPRFSGLQFPNYSSELNVNALELDDSALYLCASSLGRGQETQYFGPGTRLLVL.

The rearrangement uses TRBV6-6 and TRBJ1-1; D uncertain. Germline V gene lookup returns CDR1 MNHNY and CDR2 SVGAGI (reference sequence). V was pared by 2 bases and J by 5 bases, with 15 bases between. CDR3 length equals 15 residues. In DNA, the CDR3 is TGTGCCAGCAGTTACCCGGGTCGAGCCGGGACTGAAGCTTTCTTT. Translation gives CASSYPGRAGTEAFF.

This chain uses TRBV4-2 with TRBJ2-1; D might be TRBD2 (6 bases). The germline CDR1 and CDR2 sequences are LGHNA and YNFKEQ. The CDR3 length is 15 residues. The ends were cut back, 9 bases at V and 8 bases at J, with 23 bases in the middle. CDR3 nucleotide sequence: TGTGCCAGTGGGGGTTGGGGCGGGATGGGGGATGAGCAGTTCTTC. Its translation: CASGGWGGMGDEQFF.

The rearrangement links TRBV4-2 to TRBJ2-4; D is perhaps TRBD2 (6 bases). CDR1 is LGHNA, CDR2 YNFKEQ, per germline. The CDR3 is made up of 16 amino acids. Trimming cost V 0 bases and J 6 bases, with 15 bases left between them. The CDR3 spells CASSQDDGRRGNIQYF. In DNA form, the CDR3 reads TGTGCCAGCAGCCAAGATGATGGGAGGAGGGGAAACATTCAGTACTTC.

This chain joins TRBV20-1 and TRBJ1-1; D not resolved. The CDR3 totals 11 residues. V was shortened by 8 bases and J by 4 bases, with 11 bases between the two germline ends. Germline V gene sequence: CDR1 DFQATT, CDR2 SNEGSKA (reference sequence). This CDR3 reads CSSSYATEAFF. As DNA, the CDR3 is TGCAGTTCGAGTTACGCCACTGAAGCTTTCTTT.

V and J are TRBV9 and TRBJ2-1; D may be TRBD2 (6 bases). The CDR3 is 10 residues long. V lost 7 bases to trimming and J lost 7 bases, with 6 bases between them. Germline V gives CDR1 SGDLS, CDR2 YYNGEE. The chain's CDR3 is CASGGNEQFF. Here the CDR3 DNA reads TGTGCCAGCGGGGGGAATGAGCAGTTCTTC.

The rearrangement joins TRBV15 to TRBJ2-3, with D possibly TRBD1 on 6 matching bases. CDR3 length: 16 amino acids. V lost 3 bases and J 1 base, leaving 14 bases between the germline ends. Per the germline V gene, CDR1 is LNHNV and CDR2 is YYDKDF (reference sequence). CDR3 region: CATSRDSQTGTDTQYF. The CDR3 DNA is TGTGCCACCAGCAGGGACAGCCAGACAGGCACAGATACGCAGTATTTT.

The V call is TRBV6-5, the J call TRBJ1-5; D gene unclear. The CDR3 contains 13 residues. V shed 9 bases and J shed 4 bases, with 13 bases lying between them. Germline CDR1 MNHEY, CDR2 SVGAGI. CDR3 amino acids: CASIFSGNQPQHF. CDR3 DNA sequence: TGTGCCAGTATTTTTTCAGGAAATCAGCCCCAGCATTTT.

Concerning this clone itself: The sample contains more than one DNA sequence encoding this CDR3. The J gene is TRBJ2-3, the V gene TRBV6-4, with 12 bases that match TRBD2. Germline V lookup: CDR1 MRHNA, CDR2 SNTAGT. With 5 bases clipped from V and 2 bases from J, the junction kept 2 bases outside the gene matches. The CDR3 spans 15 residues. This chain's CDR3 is CASSPSGGATDTQYF. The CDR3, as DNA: TGTGCCAGCAGTCCTAGCGGGGGGGCCACAGATACGCAGTATTTT.

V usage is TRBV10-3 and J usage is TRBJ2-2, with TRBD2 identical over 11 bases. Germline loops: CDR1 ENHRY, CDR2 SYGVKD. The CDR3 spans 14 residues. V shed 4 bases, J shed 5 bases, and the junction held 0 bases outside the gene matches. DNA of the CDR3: TGTGCCATCAGTGGGACTAGCGGGACCGGGGAGCTGTTTTTT. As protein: CAISGTSGTGELFF.

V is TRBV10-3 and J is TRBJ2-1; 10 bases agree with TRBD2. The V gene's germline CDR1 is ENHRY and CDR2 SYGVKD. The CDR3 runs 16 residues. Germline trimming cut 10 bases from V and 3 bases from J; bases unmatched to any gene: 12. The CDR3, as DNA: TGTGCCACCAAAGGAAATAGCGGGGGGAACTACAATGAGCAGTTCTTC. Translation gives CATKGNSGGNYNEQFF.

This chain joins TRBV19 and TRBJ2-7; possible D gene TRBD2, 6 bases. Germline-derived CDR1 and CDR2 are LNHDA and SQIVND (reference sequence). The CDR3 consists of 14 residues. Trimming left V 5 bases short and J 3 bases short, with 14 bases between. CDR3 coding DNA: TGTGCCAGTAGTCCGGGAGTAGGGCACTACGAGCAGTACTTC. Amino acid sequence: CASSPGVGHYEQYF.

This CDR3 reads CAVGGDEQYF. The CDR3 nucleotides are TGTGCCGTGGGAGGCGACGAGCAGTACTTC. The chain links TRBV27 to TRBJ2-7, with D possibly being TRBD2 (6 bases). This CDR3 is built from 10 residues. The germline V gene has CDR1 MNHEY and CDR2 SMNVEV (reference sequence). V lost 11 bases and J 5 bases, leaving 10 bases between the germline ends.

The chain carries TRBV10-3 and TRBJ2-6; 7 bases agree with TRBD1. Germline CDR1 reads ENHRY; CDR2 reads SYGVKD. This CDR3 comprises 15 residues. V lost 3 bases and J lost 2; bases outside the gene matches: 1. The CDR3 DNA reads TGTGCCATCAGTGAACAGGGGACTGGGGCCAACGTCCTGACTTTC. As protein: CAISEQGTGANVLTF.

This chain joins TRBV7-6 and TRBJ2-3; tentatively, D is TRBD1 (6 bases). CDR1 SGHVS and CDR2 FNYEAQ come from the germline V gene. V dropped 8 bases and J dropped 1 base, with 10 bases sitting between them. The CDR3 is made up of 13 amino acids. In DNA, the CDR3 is TGTGCCAGCGGACAGCTCGGCACAGATACGCAGTATTTT. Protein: CASGQLGTDTQYF.

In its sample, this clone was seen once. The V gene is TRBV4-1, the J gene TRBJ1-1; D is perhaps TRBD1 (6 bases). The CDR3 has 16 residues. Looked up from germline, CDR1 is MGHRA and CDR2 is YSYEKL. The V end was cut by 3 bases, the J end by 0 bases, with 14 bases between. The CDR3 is CASSQATGTLNTEAFF. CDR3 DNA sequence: TGCGCCAGCAGCCAGGCAACGGGGACATTGAACACTGAAGCTTTCTTT.